This T cell receptor (beta chain) was captured in a study of blood T cell repertoires in COVID-19 (TCRdb year 2020). Context from the whole study: Collaborator samples came from the United States, Italy and Spain and covered acute and convalescent phases of COVID-19. The prospective study material was composed of cDNA or gDNA derived from T cells, B-cell-depleted T cells, or PBMCs. The dataset comprised deeply sampled blood TCRbeta repertoires from subjects exposed to, actively infected with, or recovered from COVID-19. The repertoires were released in a freely available public database meant as a resource for research on the immune response to SARS-CoV-2. The samples were drawn from the first 160 participants of the ongoing ImmuneRACE study and from roughly 1,300 subjects provided by 6 global collaborators. Sample metadata almost always included a de-identified subject ID, COVID-19 status, age in years and sex. Where HLA class I and class II types were available, the types were taken from metadata supplied by the sample provider, not from assay-based typing.

The immunoSEQ Assay, a bias-controlled multiplex PCR, was used to amplify TCRbeta CDR3 regions from genomic DNA. The original methods were these. Within the assay, amplification of reference gene primers was used to estimate how many nucleated cells each sample contained. To quantify the absolute abundance of each unique TCRbeta CDR3 rearrangement, sequence reads were collapsed and filtered. Productive Simpson clonality was computed per sample as the square root of Simpson's diversity index over productive rearrangements. Sourced from immuneACCESS, this table was stored by TCRdb with only in-frame sequences that have V and J called. A share of the clones is absent; for the studies checked, an unresolved V gene accounts for under half, and the remainder has no known explanation. That table gives V, J and clone size, and the DNA gave D and trimming. The sample has roughly 150,000 clones on record, 80% to 85% of them singletons. Roughly 8% of the sample is in the top ten clones.

Each collaborating institution followed its own protocols to collect whole blood in K2EDTA tubes. For TCRbeta analysis, collaborators shipped samples as frozen whole blood, isolated PBMCs, or DNA extracted from either of those sample types. Turning to this clone: Its recognized antigen is unknown. Qualities for individual bases were not recorded, and no much larger clone is one base off.

V is clipped by 0 bases and J by 6 bases, and the sequence between their germline boundaries is 11 bases long. Including the terminal cysteine and phenylalanine, the CDR3 comprises 14 residues. The sequence is cut down to CDR3 DNA, 42 bases in frame from base 1. The germline V gene encodes CDR1 SGHRS and CDR2 YFSETQ. Here is what the overall study found, with its caveats: Clinical and demographic metadata were provided uncurated, with the amount varying by source and participant.

The rearrangement combines TRBV5-1 with TRBJ2-3; the D region possibly corresponds to TRBD2 (6 bases align). Sequenced: peripheral blood. This clonotype was obtained from a human donor in a cohort sampled during active COVID-19. The CDR3 reads CASSLAAGLDTQYF. In nucleotides, the sequence is TGCGCCAGCAGCTTGGCTGCGGGGTTGGATACGCAGTATTTT.